The subject of this entry is one TCR beta chain. The CDR3 covers 14 residues. Between the trimmed V and J ends, which lost 3 bases and 0 bases, there was a span of 9 bases. CDR1 is DFQATT and CDR2 is SNEGSKA in the germline V gene (reference sequence). Enrolment of Seattle patients took place during active infection, and they were followed longitudinally. The data originate from a study of blood T cell repertoires in COVID-19. Study-wide background: Collection of acute and convalescent COVID-19 samples took place in the United States, Italy and Spain. In each case, the material was cDNA or gDNA derived from T cells, B-cell-depleted T cells, or PBMCs.

The data were produced by immunoSEQ multiplex PCR, yet TCRdb's version contains in-frame clones alone and is incomplete. The table lists around 400,000 clones, around 87% of them singletons. The sequence came from a woman aged 55-70 years with COVID-19, enrolled during active disease. The sequencing input was peripheral blood. The gene calls are TRBV20-1 and TRBJ1-3; D gene unclear. CDR3 in amino acids: CSASIANSGNTIYF. CDR3 nucleotides: TGCAGTGCTAGTATAGCCAACTCTGGAAACACCATATATTTT.